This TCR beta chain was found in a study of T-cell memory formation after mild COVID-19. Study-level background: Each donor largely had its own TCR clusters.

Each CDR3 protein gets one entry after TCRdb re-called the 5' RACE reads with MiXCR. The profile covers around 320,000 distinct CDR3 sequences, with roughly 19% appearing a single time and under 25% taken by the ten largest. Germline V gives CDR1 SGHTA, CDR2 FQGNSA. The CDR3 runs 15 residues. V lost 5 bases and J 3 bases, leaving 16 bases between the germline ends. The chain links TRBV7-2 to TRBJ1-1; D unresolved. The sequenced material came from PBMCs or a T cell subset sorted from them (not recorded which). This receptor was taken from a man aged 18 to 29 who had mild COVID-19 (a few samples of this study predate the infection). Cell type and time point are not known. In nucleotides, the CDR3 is TGTGCCAGCAGCGCCTACCTTCTTAAGGACACTGAAGCTTTCTTT. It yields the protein CASSAYLLKDTEAFF.